This TCR beta chain stems from a study of immune characterization of retroperitoneal liposarcoma. TCRdb used MiXCR to reprocess the PCR reads, holding one entry per CDR3 protein. The sample holds 9,500 to 13,000 distinct CDR3 sequences, about a quarter seen once. Germline V gene data show CDR1 as MNHNS and CDR2 as SASEGT. This CDR3 has 16 amino acids. The V and J ends lost 8 bases and 0 bases respectively, with 19 bases between them. This clonotype was observed many times. The clonotype was recovered from a female donor with retroperitoneal liposarcoma. The chain joins TRBV6-1 to TRBJ1-2, with D possibly matching TRBD1 (6 bases). The sample taken for sequencing was tumor tissue. The CDR3 DNA sequence: TGTGCCAGCGCTGACCGCACAGGGATTTCTAACTATGGCTACACCTTC. Amino acid sequence: CASADRTGISNYGYTF.